The rows below give T cell receptor beta chains drawn from one sample of a study of cytomegalovirus exposure and HLA in healthy donors. Data came from immunoSEQ multiplex PCR; TCRdb stores just in-frame clones and leaves some out. The top ten clones hold about 1.2% of a sample with 200,000 to 250,000 clones, about 83% of them seen once. Sequencing used PBMCs. The source of these receptors is a human donor in good health. Each CDR3 is given with its conserved first and last residue. Each record gives: D gene, V gene, CDR3 length, J gene, clone size, CDR3 DNA, CDR3 protein. A D gene is named only where the DNA matches it firmly. Clone size is given for some rows only: seen once, a few or many times, or a class if the clone is expanded.

TRBD2	TRBV4-2	17	TRBJ2-7	NA	TGTGCCAGCAGCCTCCACGGGGGGGACTTTACATCCTACGAGCAGTACTTC	CASSLHGGDFTSYEQYF
TRBD2	TRBV5-4	16	TRBJ2-2	NA	TGTGCCAGCAGCTTGGCGGGACTAGCGGGAACCGGGGAGCTGTTTTTT	CASSLAGLAGTGELFF
NA	TRBV7-3	20	TRBJ1-3	NA	TGTGCCAGCAGCTTAAAAATGAGGAGACCTTTCCGGGGACATGGAAACACCATATATTTT	CASSLKMRRPFRGHGNTIYF
TRBD1	TRBV6-5	12	TRBJ1-2	NA	TGTGCCAGCAGTCTGACAGGGGATGGCTACACCTTC	CASSLTGDGYTF
NA	TRBV15	12	TRBJ1-3	NA	TGTGCCACCAGCAGAGATGGGCGTACCATATATTTT	CATSRDGRTIYF
TRBD2	TRBV30	19	TRBJ2-3	NA	TGTGCCTGGAGTGTAAGGCGTAGCGGGAGGGCCGGTGGCACAGATACGCAGTATTTT	CAWSVRRSGRAGGTDTQYF
NA	TRBV7-2	14	TRBJ2-7	NA	TGTGCCAGCAGCTTAGGTCCTTACTCCTACGAGCAGTACTTC	CASSLGPYSYEQYF
TRBD1	TRBV29-1	14	TRBJ1-2	NA	TGCAGCGTGGCCTTACAGGGGAGATACGGTGGCTACACCTTC	CSVALQGRYGGYTF
NA	TRBV9	16	TRBJ2-3	NA	TGTGCCAGCAGCGAACAGGACACCGTTGGCACAGATACGCAGTATTTT	CASSEQDTVGTDTQYF
NA	TRBV4-1	15	TRBJ2-7	NA	TGCGCCAGCAGCCAAGCCCCGACTAGCTCCTACGAGCAGTACTTC	CASSQAPTSSYEQYF
NA	TRBV5-1	15	TRBJ2-7	NA	TGCGCCAGCAGCTTTTTACAGGGACCAACCTACGAGCAGTACTTC	CASSFLQGPTYEQYF
TRBD1	TRBV2	15	TRBJ2-7	NA	TGTGCCAGCAGTGTTGGGACAGGGGGCACTTACGAGCAGTACTTC	CASSVGTGGTYEQYF
TRBD1	TRBV6-1	14	TRBJ2-3	NA	TGTGCCACTAAGCCCCAGGGGGCCACAGATACGCAGTATTTT	CATKPQGATDTQYF
NA	TRBV2	14	TRBJ1-2	many	TGTGCCAGCATAGGGGGGGTGCCGTACTATGGCTACACCTTC	CASIGGVPYYGYTF
TRBD2	TRBV6-6	12	TRBJ2-7	NA	TGTGCCAGCAGTAGCGGGATCCACGAGCAGTACTTC	CASSSGIHEQYF
TRBD2	TRBV7-2	15	TRBJ2-7	NA	TGTGCCAGCAGCCCGGGACTAGCGGGAGCCTACGAGCAGTACTTC	CASSPGLAGAYEQYF
TRBD1	TRBV7-9	15	TRBJ2-5	NA	TGTGCCAGCAGCTCCGGGACAGGGGGCAAAGAGACCCAGTACTTC	CASSSGTGGKETQYF
TRBD2	TRBV4-2	15	TRBJ2-7	once	TGTGCCAGCAGCCAAGAACCTAGCGGGACCTACGAGCAGTACTTC	CASSQEPSGTYEQYF
TRBD1	TRBV9	14	TRBJ2-7	NA	TGTGCCAGCAGCGTAAATGGACAGGGAGTAGGGCAGTACTTC	CASSVNGQGVGQYF
TRBD2	TRBV4-1	16	TRBJ2-7	NA	TGCGCCAGCAGCCTCCAGACTAGCGGGGCCCCCTACGAGCAGTACTTC	CASSLQTSGAPYEQYF
NA	TRBV21-1	17	TRBJ1-2	NA	TGTGCCAGCAGCCATAAAAGTGCGTATCTATCGAACTATGGCTACACCTTC	CASSHKSAYLSNYGYTF
NA	TRBV28	14	TRBJ2-1	NA	TGTGCCAGCAGTTTAAGCGGGTACTACAATGAGCAGTTCTTC	CASSLSGYYNEQFF
TRBD2	TRBV6-5	14	TRBJ2-1	NA	TGTGCCAGCAGTCCGGGACTAGATGACAATGAGCAGTTCTTC	CASSPGLDDNEQFF
NA	TRBV19	14	TRBJ2-6	once	TGTGCCAGTAAGCTCATCTCTGGGGCCAACGTCCTGACTTTC	CASKLISGANVLTF
NA	TRBV29-1	14	TRBJ1-1	once	TGCAGCGTCACGCGATCAAGCCTGAACACTGAAGCTTTCTTT	CSVTRSSLNTEAFF
NA	TRBV23-1	14	TRBJ1-5	NA	TGCGCCAGCAGTCAAGGAGGTAGCAATCAGCCCCAGCATTTT	CASSQGGSNQPQHF
NA	TRBV19	19	TRBJ2-1	few	TGTGCCAGTAACTACGGACAGGGGGCCCTAGCGGGAGGGGTCGTTGAGCAGTTCTTC	CASNYGQGALAGGVVEQFF
NA	TRBV10-3	13	TRBJ2-2	once	TGTGCCATCGCGAAGACTAGTCCCGGGGAGCTGTTTTTT	CAIAKTSPGELFF
TRBD2	TRBV5-8	15	TRBJ2-7	NA	TGTGCCAGCAGCTTGTTTCAACTAGCGGGAGGCGAGCAGTACTTC	CASSLFQLAGGEQYF
TRBD2	TRBV18	16	TRBJ2-6	NA	TGTGCCAGCTTGGGACTAGCGGGATTTGGGGCCAACGTCCTGACTTTC	CASLGLAGFGANVLTF
NA	TRBV28	14	TRBJ1-5	NA	TGTGCCAGCAGTTTTCGCGGGTTCAATCAGCCCCAGCATTTT	CASSFRGFNQPQHF
TRBD2	TRBV18	16	TRBJ2-7	NA	TGTGCCAGCTCACTATCAGGACTAGGCGGGATCTACGAGCAGTACTTC	CASSLSGLGGIYEQYF
NA	TRBV6-5	13	TRBJ2-7	NA	TGTGCCAGCAGTTCTCCAGGGACCTACGAGCAGTACTTC	CASSSPGTYEQYF
NA	TRBV19	15	TRBJ2-1	NA	TGTGCCAGTACCTCTAGTAGCGATTTCTACAATGAGCAGTTCTTC	CASTSSSDFYNEQFF
NA	TRBV5-1	18	TRBJ2-7	NA	TGCGCCAGCAGCTTGAGGGGTGAGCGACAGCTGCACCACTACGAGCAGTACTTC	CASSLRGERQLHHYEQYF
TRBD2	TRBV11-2	15	TRBJ2-7	once	TGTGCCAGCAGCTCCTTAGCGGGAGGGCCTCGCGAGCAGTACTTC	CASSSLAGGPREQYF
TRBD1	TRBV5-1	15	TRBJ2-7	NA	TGCGCCAGCAGCTTGGGGGACAGGCCTCGGGACGAGCAGTACTTC	CASSLGDRPRDEQYF
NA	TRBV7-3	14	TRBJ2-5	NA	TGTGCCAGCAGCTTAAATGTCGGGGGAGAGACCCAGTACTTC	CASSLNVGGETQYF
TRBD1	TRBV28	14	TRBJ2-7	NA	TGTGCCAGCAACTCGGGACAGGGAGGCTACGAGCAGTACTTC	CASNSGQGGYEQYF
NA	TRBV29-1	13	TRBJ1-1	once	TGCAGCGTACCGGTAAACAGCGGGGAAAAAGCTTTCTTT	CSVPVNSGEKAFF
NA	TRBV1	15	TRBJ2-7	NA	TGCACCAGCAGCCAAGGTTGCGGGGGGCCCTACGAGCAGTACTTC	CTSSQGCGGPYEQYF
NA	TRBV28	14	TRBJ1-4	NA	TGTGCCAGCAGTCCCAGGGCAACTAATGAAAAACTGTTTTTT	CASSPRATNEKLFF